A single sample is the source of the 22 T cell receptor beta chains below, sequenced in a study of brain T cells in children with intractable seizures. TCRdb's copy holds only in-frame clones and misses some; the assay was immunoSEQ multiplex PCR. This sample yields hundreds of thousands of clones, of which approximately 93% are seen a single time; roughly 5.7% belongs to the top ten. The time point denotes: blood from clinic visit 5 months post-surgery; TSC patient then seizure free. The sequencing here drew on peripheral blood, taken more than 4 months after surgery. Source of these receptors: a boy under three years old with tuberous sclerosis and intractable seizures.

This clone was counted a single time. The rearrangement uses TRBV7-9 and TRBJ1-2; 10 positions agree with TRBD1. This CDR3 region has 14 residues. Germline CDR1 is SEHNR and CDR2 is FQNEAQ (reference sequence). V trimming: 4 bases; J trimming: 7 bases; junction bases outside the gene matches: 6. The CDR3 DNA sequence: TGTGCCAGCAGCTCACGCCGGACAGGGGGTGGCTACACCTTC. Protein sequence: CASSSRRTGGGYTF.

V and J are TRBV12-3 or TRBV12-4 and TRBJ1-6; D remains ambiguous. V was shortened by 8 bases and J by 7 bases, with 6 bases between the two germline ends. The CDR3 sequence is 11 residues long. This CDR3 is CASGPNSPLHF. CDR3 nucleotide sequence: TGTGCCAGCGGGCCGAATTCACCCCTCCACTTT.

J is TRBJ2-4 and V is TRBV25-1, with D perhaps assigned TRBD1 or TRBD2 (5 bases each). The germline gives CDR1 MGHDK, CDR2 SYGVNS. The CDR3 covers 14 residues. Trimming took 3 bases from V and 0 from J, leaving 6 bases between them. This CDR3 is CASSEGTAKNIQYF. Written as DNA, the CDR3 is TGTGCCAGCAGTGAGGGGACAGCCAAAAACATTCAGTACTTC.

The rearrangement links TRBV14 to TRBJ2-3; 8 bases match TRBD2. Germline CDR1 SGHDN, CDR2 FVKESK. CDR3 length equals 14 residues. V lost 4 bases to trimming and J lost 6 bases; unmatched junction nucleotides: 6. CDR3: CASSLLAGGDTQYF. CDR3 in DNA: TGTGCCAGCAGCCTCCTAGCGGGCGGCGATACGCAGTATTTT.

This clone has a single count. The chain employs TRBV12-5 and TRBJ2-1; D is perhaps TRBD2 (6 bases). V was trimmed by 6 bases and J by 3 bases, leaving 18 bases between them. The germline V gene encodes CDR1 LGHNT and CDR2 FRNRAP. CDR3 length: 16 amino acids. The CDR3 spells CASGSSDGSGYNEQFF. DNA for the CDR3: TGTGCTAGTGGCTCGTCTGACGGGAGCGGCTACAATGAGCAGTTCTTC.

The gene calls are TRBV28 and TRBJ1-4; 11 bases agree with TRBD1. With 6 bases clipped from V and 10 bases from J, the junction kept 7 bases outside the gene matches. CDR1 MDHEN and CDR2 SYDVKM come from the germline V gene. The CDR3 contains 14 residues. The CDR3 DNA is TGTGCCAGCAGCCCCGGACAGGGGGCGAGAAAACTGTTTTTT. This sequence encodes CASSPGQGARKLFF.

J is TRBJ1-4 and V is TRBV5-5; D not certain. V was trimmed by 2 bases and J by 3 bases, leaving 8 bases between them. The CDR3 sequence is 14 residues long. Germline values: CDR1 SGHKS, CDR2 YYEKEE (reference sequence). The DNA of the CDR3 is TGTGCCAGCAGCTTCAGGATCCCTAATGAAAAACTGTTTTTT. Translating gives CASSFRIPNEKLFF.

This chain joins TRBV21-1 and TRBJ1-2. TRBV21-1 is given as a pseudogene. CDR3 length: 12 residues. The CDR3 sequence is CASSKAAGAYTF. CDR3 sequence (DNA): TGTGCCAGCAGCAAAGCGGCCGGGGCCTACACCTTC.

This clone was counted between two and nine times. The V gene is TRBV2, the J gene TRBJ2-2; 7 bases match TRBD1. V lost 5 bases, J lost 4 bases, and 4 bases stayed unmatched. The CDR3 is 14 amino acids. Germline CDR1 and CDR2: SNHLY and FYNNEI. CDR3 in amino acids: CASSTGVSTGELFF. The CDR3 DNA sequence: TGTGCCAGCAGTACAGGGGTTAGCACCGGGGAGCTGTTTTTT.

The chain has TRBV11-2 and TRBJ2-2; D is unresolved. The CDR3 is 15 residues long. Per germline, CDR1 SGHAT and CDR2 FQNNGV. V was clipped by 0 bases and J by 4 bases, with 9 bases between them. The CDR3 reads CASSLDPVPTGELFF. The CDR3 DNA is TGTGCCAGCAGCTTAGATCCGGTACCCACCGGGGAGCTGTTTTTT.

The CDR3 DNA reads TGCGCCAGCAGTCAACCAATGGAGATGGGTGGGGGCTCACCCCTCCACTTT. It encodes CASSQPMEMGGGSPLHF. The genes are TRBV5-1 and TRBJ1-6; a weak D match, TRBD1 (6 bases). V dropped 5 bases and J dropped 10 bases, with 25 bases sitting between them. CDR3 length: 17 residues. Germline CDR1 SGHRS, CDR2 YFSETQ.

J is TRBJ2-2 and V is TRBV7-3, with 7 bases fitting TRBD2. Losses at the gene ends were 1 base for V and 4 bases for J; bases not matched to a gene: 0. The CDR3 spans 14 residues. Germline V CDR1 and CDR2: SGHTA, FQGTGA. This CDR3 is CASSLRTSTGELFF. In DNA, the CDR3 is TGTGCCAGCAGCTTAAGGACTAGCACCGGGGAGCTGTTTTTT.

The J gene is TRBJ2-3, the V gene TRBV4-1; D may be TRBD2 (6 bases). The length of the CDR3 is 17 residues. Germline CDR1 MGHRA, CDR2 YSYEKL. Trimming stripped 0 bases from V and 3 bases from J, with 16 bases between. The CDR3 protein is CASSQDWRVGATDTQYF. CDR3 nucleotide sequence: TGCGCCAGCAGCCAAGATTGGAGGGTGGGAGCAACAGATACGCAGTATTTT.

The chain is built from TRBV5-1 and TRBJ2-3, with D tentatively TRBD2 (5 bases). The CDR3 loop spans 19 amino acids. The V gene's germline CDR1 is SGHRS and CDR2 YFSETQ. Trimming took 1 base from V and 4 from J, leaving 25 bases between them. The CDR3 bases are TGCGCCAGCAGCTTGTTTTCGGGATCACGGGTGGATGCGGCAGATACGCAGTATTTT. This encodes CASSLFSGSRVDAADTQYF.

The chain links TRBV30 to TRBJ1-1; D gene uncertain. Trimming removed 7 bases at V and 5 bases at J, with 14 bases between. Looked up from germline, CDR1 is GTSNPN and CDR2 is SVGIG (reference sequence). The CDR3 loop spans 12 amino acids. The CDR3 loop is CAFIVEATEAFF. CDR3 sequence (DNA): TGTGCCTTCATTGTGGAAGCGACTGAAGCTTTCTTT.

A single count supports this clone. The chain carries TRBV6-2 or TRBV6-3 and TRBJ1-5; 7 bases fit TRBD1. Germline V gives CDR1 MNHEY, CDR2 SVGEGT. The CDR3 covers 16 residues. V was pared by 5 bases and J by 0 bases, with 7 bases of the junction left unmatched. The DNA of the CDR3 is TGTGCCAGCAGTCGCGGACAGGTCTATAGCAATCAGCCCCAGCATTTT. This encodes CASSRGQVYSNQPQHF.

CDR3 DNA: TGTGCCAGCAGCGTAGGTATAGAGAACACTGAAGCTTTCTTT. Its translation is CASSVGIENTEAFF. This sequence joins TRBV9 and TRBJ1-1; D not resolved. Trimming left V 0 bases short and J 1 base short, with 7 bases between. Looked up from germline, CDR1 is SGDLS and CDR2 is YYNGEE. The CDR3 sequence is 14 residues long. Complete variable domain (other parts from reference TRBV9 and TRBJ1-1): DSGVTQTPKHLITATGQRVTLRCSPRSGDLSVYWYQQSLDQGLQFLIQYYNGEERAKGNILERFSAQQFPDLHSELNLSSLELGDSALYFCASSVGIENTEAFFGQGTRLTVV.

J is TRBJ2-1 and V is TRBV7-6; 11 bases are a match to TRBD2. Germline V gene sequence: CDR1 SGHVS, CDR2 FNYEAQ. This CDR3 comprises 19 residues. The J segment lost 5 bases and the V segment lost 4 bases, leaving 16 bases of the junction unmatched. DNA of the CDR3: TGTGCCAGCAGCTCAGGTCGAGTGTTAGCGGGAGGGCCCCACAATGAGCAGTTCTTC. Translation gives CASSSGRVLAGGPHNEQFF.

This sequence joins TRBV14 and TRBJ1-2, with a weak D call TRBD1 (6 bases). This CDR3 comprises 15 residues. Germline assignment: CDR1 SGHDN and CDR2 FVKESK. The V end lost 4 bases, the J end lost 8 bases, and 20 bases lay between the germline ends. DNA of the CDR3: TGTGCCAGCAGCCCGGCACAGGGACTTAGAGGAGGCTACACCTTC. This encodes CASSPAQGLRGGYTF.

The chain joins TRBV7-3 to TRBJ2-1; the D gene is possibly TRBD1 (5 bases). Deletions cut 4 bases from V and 8 bases from J, with 12 bases between. Per the germline V gene, CDR1 is SGHTA and CDR2 is FQGTGA. This CDR3 spans 13 amino acids. CDR3 nucleotide sequence: TGTGCCAGCAGCTCCCCCTCCAGGGATGAGCAGTTCTTC. Its translation: CASSSPSRDEQFF. Full variable domain (outside the CDR3, taken from reference TRBV7-3 and TRBJ2-1): GAGVSQTPSNKVTEKGKYVELRCDPISGHTALYWYRQSLGQGPEFLIYFQGTGAADDSGLPNDRFFAVRPEGSVSTLKIQRTERGDSAVYLCASSSPSRDEQFFGPGTRLTVL.

The chain uses TRBV2 and TRBJ2-5; 10 bases line up with TRBD1. The J segment lost 5 bases and the V segment lost 6 bases, leaving 3 bases of the junction unmatched. The CDR3 is 13 amino acids. Germline V gives CDR1 SNHLY, CDR2 FYNNEI. The CDR3 nucleotides read TGTGCCAGCAGGACAGGGGGCGCTGAGACCCAGTACTTC. As protein: CASRTGGAETQYF.

The V gene is TRBV12-3 or TRBV12-4, the J gene TRBJ2-1; D gene ambiguous. This CDR3 is built from 12 residues. V was shortened by 8 bases and J by 0 bases, with 5 bases between the two germline ends. The CDR3 nucleotides are TGTGCCAGCGGCTTCTCCTACAATGAGCAGTTCTTC. Amino acid sequence: CASGFSYNEQFF.